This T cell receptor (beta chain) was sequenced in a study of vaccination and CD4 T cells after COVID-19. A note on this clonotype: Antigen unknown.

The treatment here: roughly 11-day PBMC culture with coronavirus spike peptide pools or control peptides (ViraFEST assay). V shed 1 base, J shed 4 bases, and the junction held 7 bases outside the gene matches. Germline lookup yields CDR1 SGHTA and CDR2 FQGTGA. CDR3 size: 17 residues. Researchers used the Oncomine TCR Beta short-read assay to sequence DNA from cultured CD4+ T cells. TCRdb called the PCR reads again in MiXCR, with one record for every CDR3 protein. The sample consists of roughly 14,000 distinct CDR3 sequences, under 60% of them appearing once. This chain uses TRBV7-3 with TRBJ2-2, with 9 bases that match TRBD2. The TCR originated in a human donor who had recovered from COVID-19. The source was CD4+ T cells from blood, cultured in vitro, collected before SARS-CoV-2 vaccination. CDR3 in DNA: TGTGCCAGCAGCTTAATTGCTAGCGGGGCCTCCACCGGGGAGCTGTTTTTT. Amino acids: CASSLIASGASTGELFF.